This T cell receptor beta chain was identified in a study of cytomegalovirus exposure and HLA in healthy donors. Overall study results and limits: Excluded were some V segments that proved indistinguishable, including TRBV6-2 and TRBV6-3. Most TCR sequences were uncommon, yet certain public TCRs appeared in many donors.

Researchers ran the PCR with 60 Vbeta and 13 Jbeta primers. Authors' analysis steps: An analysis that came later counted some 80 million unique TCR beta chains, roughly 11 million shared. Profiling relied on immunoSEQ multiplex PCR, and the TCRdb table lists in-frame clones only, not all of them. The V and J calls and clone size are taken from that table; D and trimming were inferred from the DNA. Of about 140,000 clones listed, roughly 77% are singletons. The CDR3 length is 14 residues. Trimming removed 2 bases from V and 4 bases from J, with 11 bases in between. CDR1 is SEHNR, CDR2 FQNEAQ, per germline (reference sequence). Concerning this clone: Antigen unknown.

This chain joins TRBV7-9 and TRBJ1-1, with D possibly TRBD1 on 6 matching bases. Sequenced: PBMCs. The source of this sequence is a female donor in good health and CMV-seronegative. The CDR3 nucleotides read TGTGCCAGCAGCTTACTTTCAGGGGCCACTGAAGCTTTCTTT. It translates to CASSLLSGATEAFF.